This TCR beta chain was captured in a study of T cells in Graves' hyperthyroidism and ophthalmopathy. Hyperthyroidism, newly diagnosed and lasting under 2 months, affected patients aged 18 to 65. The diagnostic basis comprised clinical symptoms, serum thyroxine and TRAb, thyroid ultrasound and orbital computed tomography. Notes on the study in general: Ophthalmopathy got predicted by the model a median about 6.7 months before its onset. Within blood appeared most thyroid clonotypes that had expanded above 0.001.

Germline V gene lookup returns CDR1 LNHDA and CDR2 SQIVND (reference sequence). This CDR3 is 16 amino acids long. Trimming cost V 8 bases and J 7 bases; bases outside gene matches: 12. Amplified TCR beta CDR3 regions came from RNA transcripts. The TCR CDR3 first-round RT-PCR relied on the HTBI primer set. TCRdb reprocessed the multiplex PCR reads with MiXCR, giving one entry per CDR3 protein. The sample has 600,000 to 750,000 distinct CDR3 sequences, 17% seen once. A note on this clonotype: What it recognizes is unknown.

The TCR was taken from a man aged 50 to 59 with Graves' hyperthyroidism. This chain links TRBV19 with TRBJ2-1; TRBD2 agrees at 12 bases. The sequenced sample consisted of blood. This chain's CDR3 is CASFPTSGSGTNEQFF. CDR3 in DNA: TGTGCCAGTTTCCCGACTAGCGGGAGTGGGACGAATGAGCAGTTCTTC.